The following is a T cell receptor (beta chain) sequence with its context. This CDR3 region has 15 residues. Trimming left V 6 bases short and J 0 bases short, with 12 bases between. Germline V gene lookup returns CDR1 LNHDA and CDR2 SQIVND (reference sequence). The sample comes from a study of blood T cell repertoires in COVID-19. About the research overall: The United States, Italy and Spain provided the acute and convalescent COVID-19 samples.

Original processing methods: The authors estimated nucleated cell counts from reference gene primer amplification. The data were produced by immunoSEQ multiplex PCR, yet TCRdb's version contains in-frame clones alone and is incomplete. That table furnishes V, J and clone size, whereas the DNA furnished D and trimming. The table has 55,000 to 80,000 clones, around three quarters seen once; the top ten hold roughly 5%. V gene TRBV19 combines with J gene TRBJ1-3; D not certain. The receptor's source is a human donor in a cohort sampled during active COVID-19. Sequencing used peripheral blood. The chain's CDR3 is CASRRTVDSGNTIYF. The CDR3 DNA follows: TGTGCCAGTAGAAGAACAGTAGACTCTGGAAACACCATATATTTT.